Reported below is one TCR beta chain. Its antigen is currently unknown. The sample is drawn from a study of identifying expanded T cells in peripheral blood. Study results and limitations: Roughly two-week clone count variance significantly increased as total template count grew. Over two and four weeks, about 15 and 19 clones changed, versus 1.2 between replicates.

V dropped 5 bases and J dropped 3 bases, with 10 bases sitting between them. Germline assignment: CDR1 SGHTA and CDR2 FQGTGA. This CDR3 region has 13 residues. The method was immunoSEQ multiplex PCR; TCRdb's version includes in-frame clones alone and lacks a portion of them. This table holds some 96,000 clones, roughly 88% found once. This chain uses TRBV7-3 with TRBJ1-1; D is uncertain. This TCR was sampled from a person aged 18 to 69 in good health. The sample consisted of blood. The CDR3, as DNA: TGTGCCAGCAGCCCCGGCATTTACACTGAAGCTTTCTTT. This gives the protein CASSPGIYTEAFF.